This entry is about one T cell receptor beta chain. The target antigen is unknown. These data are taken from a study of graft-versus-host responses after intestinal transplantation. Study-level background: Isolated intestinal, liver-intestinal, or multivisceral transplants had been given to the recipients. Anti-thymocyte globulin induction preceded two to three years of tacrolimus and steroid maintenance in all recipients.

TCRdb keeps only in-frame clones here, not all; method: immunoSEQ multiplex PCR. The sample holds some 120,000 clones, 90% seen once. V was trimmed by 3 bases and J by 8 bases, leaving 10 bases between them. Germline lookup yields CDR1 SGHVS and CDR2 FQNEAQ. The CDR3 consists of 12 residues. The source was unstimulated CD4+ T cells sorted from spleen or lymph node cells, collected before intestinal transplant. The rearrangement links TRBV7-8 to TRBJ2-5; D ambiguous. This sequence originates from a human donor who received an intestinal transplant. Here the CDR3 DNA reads TGTGCCAGCAGCTTTGGCCCCGAAACCCAGTACTTC. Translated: CASSFGPETQYF.